The 14 T cell receptor beta chains listed next were all sequenced from one sample in a study of early T cells in non-severe SARS-CoV-2 infection. TCRdb used MiXCR to reprocess the 5' RACE reads, holding one entry per CDR3 protein. The sample has more than 85,000 distinct CDR3 sequences, 10% to 15% seen once. The specimen was whole blood, collected at baseline. These receptors were collected from an adult who was a healthcare worker with PCR-confirmed SARS-CoV-2 infection or an uninfected control (not recorded which).

This clonotype was observed a handful of times. The chain employs TRBV20-1 and TRBJ2-1; the D is unclear. Germline V gene sequence: CDR1 DFQATT, CDR2 SNEGSKA (reference sequence). V lost 4 bases, J lost 7 bases, and 5 bases lay in between. The CDR3 is 10 residues long. CDR3 protein: CSAIGNEQFF. The CDR3 nucleotides read TGCAGTGCTATTGGGAATGAGCAGTTCTTC.

The sample holds a few counts of this clonotype. The chain carries TRBV27 and TRBJ2-3, with 10 bases that match TRBD1. J gave up 5 bases and V 7 bases, and 6 bases lay outside the gene matches. CDR3 length equals 14 residues. CDR1 and CDR2 (germline): MNHEY, SMNVEV (reference sequence). The CDR3 coding sequence is TGTGCCAGCACCCGACAGGGGGCGAAAGATACGCAGTATTTT. It yields the protein CASTRQGAKDTQYF.

This clonotype has more than one count but fewer than ten. V gene TRBV11-2 combines with J gene TRBJ1-1; D not resolved. The V and J ends lost 0 bases and 7 bases respectively, with 6 bases between them. This CDR3 comprises 12 residues. The germline CDR1 and CDR2 sequences are SGHAT and FQNNGV. In DNA form, the CDR3 reads TGTGCCAGCAGCTTAGATTGGCGTGAAGCTTTCTTT. It specifies CASSLDWREAFF.

This clonotype was counted a few times. The chain links TRBV12-3 or TRBV12-4 to TRBJ2-2, with no clear D. The CDR3 is 13 amino acids. V was shortened by 4 bases and J by 5 bases, with 8 bases between the two germline ends. Written as DNA, the CDR3 is TGTGCCAGCAGTTCCCGTCGAACCGGGGAGCTGTTTTTT. This sequence encodes CASSSRRTGELFF.

The sample holds many counts of this clonotype. The V gene is TRBV19, the J gene TRBJ2-1; D remains unclear. Germline loops: CDR1 LNHDA, CDR2 SQIVND (reference sequence). CDR3 size: 13 residues. Deletions cut 4 bases from V and 3 bases from J, with 7 bases between. The CDR3 protein is CASSSQDYNEQFF. The CDR3 coding sequence is TGTGCCAGTAGTAGCCAGGACTACAATGAGCAGTTCTTC.

The genes are TRBV6-5 and TRBJ1-1; 7 bases are shared with TRBD1. The CDR3 loop spans 16 amino acids. J was trimmed by 0 bases and V by 6 bases; bases with no gene match: 10. Germline CDR1 and CDR2: MNHEY and SVGAGI. The chain's CDR3 is CASRSETGNVNTEAFF. The CDR3 region has the DNA TGTGCCAGCAGATCGGAGACAGGGAACGTGAACACTGAAGCTTTCTTT.

This clonotype was picked up a small number of times. The chain uses TRBV12-3 or TRBV12-4 and TRBJ1-1, with D unclear. V was shortened by 3 bases and J by 6 bases, with 8 bases between the two germline ends. The CDR3 has 12 amino acids. CDR3 loop: CASSFKDPEAFF. For the CDR3, the DNA is TGTGCCAGCAGTTTCAAGGACCCTGAAGCTTTCTTT.

This clonotype was counted only a few times. The chain is built from TRBV24-1 and TRBJ2-1; D is ambiguous. The germline CDR1 and CDR2 sequences are KGHDR and SFDVKD. V was pared by 12 bases and J by 2 bases, with 7 bases between. The CDR3 has 11 amino acids. This CDR3 is CASATYNEQFF. CDR3 nucleotide sequence: TGTGCCTCCGCTACCTACAATGAGCAGTTCTTC.

This clonotype was detected a few times. This chain uses TRBV7-2 with TRBJ1-5; TRBD1 agrees at 12 bases. This CDR3 region has 17 residues. The germline gives CDR1 SGHTA, CDR2 FQGNSA. The ends lost 1 base at V and 2 bases at J; junction bases unmatched: 3. For the CDR3, the DNA is TGTGCCAGCAGCTTAGTGGGGACAGGGGGCGGCAATCAGCCCCAGCATTTT. Encoded protein: CASSLVGTGGGNQPQHF.

This clonotype has at least ten counts. The J gene is TRBJ2-1, the V gene TRBV12-3 or TRBV12-4; D is unresolved. Trimming removed 6 bases at V and 7 bases at J, with 13 bases between. The length of the CDR3 is 13 residues. As DNA, the CDR3 is TGTGCCAGCAGGCAAGGATGGGTGAATGAGCAGTTCTTC. Protein sequence: CASRQGWVNEQFF.

The V and J genes are TRBV7-2 and TRBJ2-1, with a tentative D call TRBD2 (7 bases). This CDR3 is built from 13 residues. The V and J ends lost 8 bases and 4 bases respectively, with 12 bases between them. Germline CDR1 reads SGHTA; CDR2 reads FQGNSA. CDR3 loop: CASRGGPYNEQFF. The CDR3, as DNA: TGTGCCAGCCGCGGGGGCCCTTACAATGAGCAGTTCTTC.

J is TRBJ2-5 and V is TRBV28; no definite D call. Between the trimmed V and J ends, which lost 2 bases and 7 bases, there was a span of 5 bases. CDR1 is MDHEN and CDR2 is SYDVKM in the germline V gene. The CDR3 contains 11 residues. CDR3 residues: CASSLKVTQYF. Here the CDR3 DNA reads TGTGCCAGCAGTTTAAAGGTGACCCAGTACTTC.

This clonotype was seen more than once but under ten times. The V and J genes are TRBV27 and TRBJ2-7, with D perhaps matching TRBD1 (6 bases). With 0 bases removed from V and 2 bases from J, the gap between germline ends came to 8 bases. The CDR3 contains 14 residues. CDR1 is MNHEY, CDR2 SMNVEV, per germline (reference sequence). Written as DNA, the CDR3 is TGTGCCAGCAGTTTATCCAGGGGTACCTACGAGCAGTACTTC. Encoded protein: CASSLSRGTYEQYF.

There are a few counts of this clonotype. The CDR3 protein is CSVLGTGVLYEQYF. The CDR3 DNA reads as TGCAGCGTTCTCGGGACAGGGGTTCTCTACGAGCAGTACTTC. This sequence joins TRBV29-1 and TRBJ2-7; 10 positions agree with TRBD1. Germline V CDR1 and CDR2: SQVTM, ANQGSEA. The V segment lost 5 bases and the J segment 3 bases; nucleotides outside the gene matches: 7. This CDR3 is built from 14 residues.